This is a list of T cell receptor beta chains from one sample in a study of blood T cell repertoires in COVID-19. Method: immunoSEQ multiplex PCR; TCRdb's copy keeps in-frame clones and lacks some. The sample includes some 290,000 clones, roughly 87% of them seen just once. Sequencing was done on a sample of peripheral blood. The source is a woman aged 45-65 years who had recovered from COVID-19. CDR3s include the opening cysteine and the closing phenylalanine or tryptophan. D genes are given only for firm matches. Some rows have no size entry. The others give once, few or many, or a class for an expanded clone.

clone size	V gene	J gene	D gene	CDR3 DNA	CDR3 protein
few	TRBV9	TRBJ2-3	.	TGTGCCAGCAGCGTAGGGGGGGACCTCACCCATACGCAGTATTTT	CASSVGGDLTHTQYF
.	TRBV7-9	TRBJ1-2	.	TGTGCCAGCAGCTTAAGGCGGGGGCTTGACTATGGCTACACCTTC	CASSLRRGLDYGYTF
.	TRBV5-5	TRBJ1-1	.	TGTGCCAGCAGCGCACAGCATGATGTGTTTGGGAACACTGAAGCTTTCTTT	CASSAQHDVFGNTEAFF
.	TRBV19	TRBJ2-7	TRBD1	TGTGCCAGTAGAACTTTAACAGGGGATCCATACGAGCAGTACTTC	CASRTLTGDPYEQYF
.	TRBV6-1	TRBJ2-1	.	TGTGCCAGCAGTGAAGACCGCAGCTCCTACAATGAGCAGTTCTTC	CASSEDRSSYNEQFF
.	TRBV27	TRBJ2-1	TRBD1	TGTGCCAGCAGCCCCGGGACAGGGATCGACAATGAGCAGTTCTTC	CASSPGTGIDNEQFF
.	TRBV9	TRBJ2-1	TRBD2	TGTGCCAGCAGCTCCCAGGGGACTAGCGGGAACTACAATGAGCAGTTCTTC	CASSSQGTSGNYNEQFF
.	TRBV5-4	TRBJ2-3	TRBD1	TGTGCCAGCAGCTCCGGACAGGGCACAGATACGCAGTATTTT	CASSSGQGTDTQYF
.	TRBV5-4	TRBJ1-2	.	TGTGCCAGCAGCTTGGGCGGGAACTATGGCTACACCTTC	CASSLGGNYGYTF
.	TRBV2	TRBJ1-2	TRBD1	TGTGCCAGCAGGGGACAGGGTGTCGACAACTATGGCTACACCTTC	CASRGQGVDNYGYTF
.	TRBV5-1	TRBJ2-1	TRBD1	TGCGCCAGCAGCTTGGTGACAGGGGCAGGCGAGCAGTTCTTC	CASSLVTGAGEQFF
.	TRBV10-3	TRBJ1-2	TRBD1	TGTGCCATCAGGGGGACAGGGATCTATGGCTACACCTTC	CAIRGTGIYGYTF
.	TRBV19	TRBJ1-1	.	TGTGCCAGTAGTCCACTCGGAGGGACTGAAGCTTTCTTT	CASSPLGGTEAFF
.	TRBV12-3/TRBV12-4	TRBJ1-1	TRBD1	TGTGCCAGCAGCACAGGGGTTTTCACTGAAGCTTTCTTT	CASSTGVFTEAFF
.	TRBV30	TRBJ2-3	.	TGTGCCTGGAGCCTATTCGGCACAGATACGCAGTATTTT	CAWSLFGTDTQYF
.	TRBV10-3	TRBJ2-1	.	TGTGCCATCAGTTTTAGGGGTTCCTACAATGAGCAGTTCTTC	CAISFRGSYNEQFF
.	TRBV27	TRBJ2-7	.	TGTGCCAGCAGTTTAGGTTCCACAGGGTTTTACTACGAGCAGTACTTC	CASSLGSTGFYYEQYF
.	TRBV30	TRBJ1-1	.	TGTGCCTGGAACAAACACCAGAACACTGAAGCTTTCTTT	CAWNKHQNTEAFF
.	TRBV5-1	TRBJ1-1	.	TGCGCCAGCAGCTTAAACCCAGACAGTGAAGCTTTCTTT	CASSLNPDSEAFF
.	TRBV29-1	TRBJ2-5	TRBD1	TGCAGCGTTGCGGAACAGGGGTGGGAGACCCAGTACTTC	CSVAEQGWETQYF
.	TRBV9	TRBJ1-3	.	TGTGCCAGCAGCAACCAGGCTAACTCTGGAAACACCATATATTTT	CASSNQANSGNTIYF
.	TRBV27	TRBJ2-1	TRBD2	TGTGCCAGCAGTCTAGCGGGGAGCTACAATGAGCAGTTCTTC	CASSLAGSYNEQFF
.	TRBV5-8	TRBJ1-1	.	TGTGCCAGCAGCTATCGGACAGCCCGCGCTTTCTTT	CASSYRTARAFF
.	TRBV11-1	TRBJ2-2	.	TGTGCCAGCAGCTTAGTCAGGGTGGCCGGGGAGCTGTTTTTT	CASSLVRVAGELFF
.	TRBV6-5	TRBJ2-1	TRBD1	TGTGCCAGCAAAAGATTCCGGGACAGGGACAATGAGCAGTTCTTC	CASKRFRDRDNEQFF
few	TRBV27	TRBJ2-4	.	TGTGCCAGCAGTTTATTTCCTCCAGCGCGGGCATCGGAGGCCAAAAACATTCAGTACTTC	CASSLFPPARASEAKNIQYF